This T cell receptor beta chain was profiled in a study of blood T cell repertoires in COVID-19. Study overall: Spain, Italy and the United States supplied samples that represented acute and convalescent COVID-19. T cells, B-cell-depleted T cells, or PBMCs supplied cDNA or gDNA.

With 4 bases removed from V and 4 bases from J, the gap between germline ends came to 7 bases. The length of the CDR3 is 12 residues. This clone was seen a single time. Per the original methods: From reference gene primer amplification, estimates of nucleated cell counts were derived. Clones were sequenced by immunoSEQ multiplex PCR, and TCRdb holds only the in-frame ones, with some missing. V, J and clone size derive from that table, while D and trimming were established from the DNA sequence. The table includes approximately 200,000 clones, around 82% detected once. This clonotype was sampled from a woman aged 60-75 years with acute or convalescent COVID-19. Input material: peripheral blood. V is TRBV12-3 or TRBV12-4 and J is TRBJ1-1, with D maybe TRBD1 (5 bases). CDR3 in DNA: TGTGCCAGCAGTTCGACAGCCACTGAAGCTTTCTTT. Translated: CASSSTATEAFF.